The 15 T cell receptor beta chains below come from one sample, sequenced in a study of blood T cell repertoires in COVID-19 (dated by TCRdb to 2020 to 2022). Libraries came from the immunoSEQ multiplex PCR assay. TCRdb's version of the immuneACCESS table is confined to in-frame rearrangements and falls short of the full clone set. An unresolved V gene accounts for under half of the shortfall where checked; the remainder is of unknown origin. Present in this sample are about 190,000 clones, 65% to 90% of which were seen just once. The ten most abundant clones make up about 5.5% of the sample. Sequencing was performed on PBMCs or T cells enriched from blood (not recorded which). These receptors came from a woman between 55 and 75 years old with acute COVID-19.

This chain joins TRBV7-6 and TRBJ2-7; perhaps TRBD1 as D (7 bases). With 5 bases removed from V and 5 bases from J, the gap between germline ends came to 19 bases. Germline CDR1 reads SGHVS; CDR2 reads FNYEAQ. The CDR3 contains 15 residues. CDR3 region: CASSRGVGGGDEQYF. The DNA of the CDR3 is TGTGCCAGCAGCCGCGGGGTAGGGGGCGGCGACGAGCAGTACTTC.

This clone showed up just a few times. V is TRBV4-3 and J is TRBJ1-2; tentative D call: TRBD1 (6 bases). Germline lookup yields CDR1 LGHNA and CDR2 YSLEER. CDR3 length: 14 residues. Trimming left V 0 bases short and J 8 bases short, with 13 bases between. CDR3 amino acids: CASSQEYREGGYTF. The DNA of the CDR3 is TGCGCCAGCAGCCAAGAATACAGGGAGGGGGGCTACACCTTC.

V is TRBV5-1 and J is TRBJ2-2; 8 bases align to TRBD2. CDR1 and CDR2 from the germline V gene are SGHRS and YFSETQ. The ends lost 4 bases at V and 7 bases at J; junction bases unmatched: 15. The CDR3 totals 17 residues. In nucleotides, the CDR3 is TGCGCCAGCAGCCGGGACACTCCGGGGGGGCCCAACGGGGAGCTGTTTTTT. Its protein is CASSRDTPGGPNGELFF.

The chain joins TRBV6-5 to TRBJ2-3, with TRBD2 identical over 7 bases. The CDR3 covers 14 residues. V was pared by 7 bases and J by 1 base, with 5 bases of the junction left unmatched. Germline CDR1 is MNHEY and CDR2 is SVGAGI. CDR3 sequence reads: CASKGGVGTDTQYF. For the CDR3, the DNA is TGTGCCAGCAAGGGAGGGGTGGGCACAGATACGCAGTATTTT.

This clone was counted between two and nine times. The chain is built from TRBV19 and TRBJ2-3, with TRBD2 matching over 10 bases. The germline gives CDR1 LNHDA, CDR2 SQIVND (reference sequence). J lost 5 bases, V lost 4 bases, and 12 bases had no gene match. This CDR3 comprises 17 residues. CDR3 DNA: TGTGCCAGTAGTACTCCAGTAGCGGGAGGCCAGGGAGATACGCAGTATTTT. Its protein is CASSTPVAGGQGDTQYF.

The CDR3 nucleotides are TGTGCCAGCAACCCACAGGGGGCTTTTAACACCGGGGAGCTGTTTTTT. Protein sequence: CASNPQGAFNTGELFF. This rearrangement joins TRBV2 to TRBJ2-2; 9 bases agree with TRBD1. After removal of 7 bases from V and 2 bases from J, the junction contained 8 bases not matched to a gene. Germline CDR1 is SNHLY and CDR2 is FYNNEI. This CDR3 has 16 residues.

The V gene is TRBV19, the J gene TRBJ2-5, with D unclear. In germline, CDR1 is LNHDA, CDR2 SQIVND (reference sequence). The V end lost 0 bases, the J end lost 10 bases, and 15 bases lay between the germline ends. The CDR3 has 14 residues. For the CDR3, the DNA is TGTGCCAGTAGTATAGACAGGATCGGCCTCAACCAGTACTTC. This codes for CASSIDRIGLNQYF. The full variable domain, with the rest looked up from reference TRBV19 and TRBJ2-5, is DGGITQSPKYLFRKEGQNVTLSCEQNLNHDAMYWYRQDPGQGLRLIYYSQIVNDFQKGDIAEGYSVSREKKESFPLTVTSAQKNPTAFYLCASSIDRIGLNQYFGPGTRLLVL.

The chain links TRBV30 to TRBJ1-2, with a possible D match to TRBD1 (5 bases). Per the germline V gene, CDR1 is GTSNPN and CDR2 is SVGIG (reference sequence). Trimming took off 0 bases at V and 0 bases at J, with 20 bases between the two ends. The CDR3 extends over 18 amino acids. The CDR3 nucleotides read TGTGCCTGGAGTGTACCCCGAGGGACCGGGGGAGCTAACTATGGCTACACCTTC. As protein: CAWSVPRGTGGANYGYTF.

This clone showed up just a few times. V is TRBV5-6 and J is TRBJ1-6; D is undetermined. The CDR3 sequence is 14 residues long. Between the trimmed V and J ends, which lost 3 bases and 7 bases, there was a span of 11 bases. The germline CDR1 and CDR2 sequences are SGHDT and YYEEEE. DNA of the CDR3: TGTGCCAGCAGCTCTTTGTCGGGGAATTCACCCCTCCACTTT. This translates into CASSSLSGNSPLHF.

The genes are TRBV18 and TRBJ1-5; 7 positions match TRBD1. Germline V gene data show CDR1 as KGHSH and CDR2 as LQKENI. The CDR3 spans 14 residues. V lost 4 bases to trimming and J lost 3 bases; unmatched junction nucleotides: 3. CDR3 region: CASSRQGDNQPQHF. The CDR3 nucleotides read TGTGCCAGCTCACGACAGGGAGACAATCAGCCCCAGCATTTT.

V usage is TRBV11-3 and J usage is TRBJ2-1, with 11 positions matching TRBD2. After removal of 5 bases from V and 8 bases from J, the junction contained 11 bases not matched to a gene. CDR1 SGHNT and CDR2 YENEEA come from the germline V gene. This CDR3 is 16 amino acids long. This CDR3 reads CASSHGLAGGRDEQFF. CDR3 coding DNA: TGTGCCAGCAGCCACGGACTAGCGGGTGGCCGAGATGAGCAGTTCTTC. Supplemented by reference TRBV11-3 and TRBJ2-1, the full variable domain reads EAGVVQSPRYKIIEKKQPVAFWCNPISGHNTLYWYLQNLGQGPELLIRYENEEAVDDSQLPKDRFSAERLKGVDSTLKIQPAELGDSAVYLCASSHGLAGGRDEQFFGPGTRLTVL.

The V call is TRBV5-5, the J call TRBJ1-1; no definite D call. Germline loops: CDR1 SGHKS, CDR2 YYEKEE (reference sequence). Trimming took off 1 base at V and 3 bases at J, with 10 bases between the two ends. CDR3 size: 14 residues. The CDR3 protein is CASSLSPGYTEAFF. CDR3 nucleotides: TGTGCCAGCAGCTTGTCTCCGGGGTACACTGAAGCTTTCTTT.

The CDR3 is CASSLVGGGANNEQFF. The CDR3 region has the DNA TGTGCCAGCAGCTTGGTCGGCGGGGGGGCAAACAATGAGCAGTTCTTC. This chain connects TRBV5-4 to TRBJ2-1; 9 bases are shared with TRBD2. Germline assignment: CDR1 SGHNT and CDR2 YYREEE (reference sequence). This CDR3 region has 16 residues. With V trimmed by 0 bases and J by 5 bases, 6 bases remained unmatched.

The rearrangement joins TRBV30 to TRBJ1-6; TRBD1 might be the D (6 bases). The CDR3 has 15 residues. Germline loops: CDR1 GTSNPN, CDR2 SVGIG (reference sequence). The V gene lost 2 bases and the J gene lost 4 bases, with 12 bases spanning the gap. CDR3 sequence reads: CAWSSPGQYNSPLHF. The CDR3 DNA follows: TGTGCCTGGAGTTCCCCAGGACAGTATAATTCACCCCTCCACTTT.

V and J are TRBV19 and TRBJ1-3; no reliable D call. Germline loops: CDR1 LNHDA, CDR2 SQIVND (reference sequence). The ends were cut back, 8 bases at V and 2 bases at J, with 10 bases in the middle. The CDR3 extends over 13 amino acids. The CDR3, as DNA: TGTGCCAGTCTTACGGGAACTGGAAACACCATATATTTT. This gives the protein CASLTGTGNTIYF.